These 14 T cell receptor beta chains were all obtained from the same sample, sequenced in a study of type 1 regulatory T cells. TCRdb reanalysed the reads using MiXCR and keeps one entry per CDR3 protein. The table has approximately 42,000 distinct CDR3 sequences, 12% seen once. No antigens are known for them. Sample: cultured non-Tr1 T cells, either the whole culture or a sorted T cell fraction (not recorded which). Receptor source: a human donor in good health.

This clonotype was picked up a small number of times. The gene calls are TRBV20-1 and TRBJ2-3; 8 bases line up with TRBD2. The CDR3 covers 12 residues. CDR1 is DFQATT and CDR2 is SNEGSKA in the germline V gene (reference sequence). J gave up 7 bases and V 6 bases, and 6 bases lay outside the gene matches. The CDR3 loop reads CSARTGGNTQYF. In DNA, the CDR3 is TGCAGTGCCAGGACGGGGGGGAATACGCAGTATTTT.

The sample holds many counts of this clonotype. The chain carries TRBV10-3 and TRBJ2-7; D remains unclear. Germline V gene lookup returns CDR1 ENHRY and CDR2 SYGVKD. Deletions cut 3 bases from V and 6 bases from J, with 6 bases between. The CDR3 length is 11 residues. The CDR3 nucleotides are TGTGCCATCAGTGAAGGGCGCGAGCAGTACTTC. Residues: CAISEGREQYF.

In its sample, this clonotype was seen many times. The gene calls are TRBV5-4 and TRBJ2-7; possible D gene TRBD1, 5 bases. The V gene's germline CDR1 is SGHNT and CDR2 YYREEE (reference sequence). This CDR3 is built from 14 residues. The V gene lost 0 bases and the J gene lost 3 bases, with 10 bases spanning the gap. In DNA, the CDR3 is TGTGCCAGCAGCTTGGAGCTGCAGGGCTACGAGCAGTACTTC. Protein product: CASSLELQGYEQYF.

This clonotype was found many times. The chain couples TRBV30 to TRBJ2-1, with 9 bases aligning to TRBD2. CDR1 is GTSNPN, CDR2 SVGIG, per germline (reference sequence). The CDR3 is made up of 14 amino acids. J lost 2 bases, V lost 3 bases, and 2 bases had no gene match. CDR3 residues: CAWSRLAAYNEQFF. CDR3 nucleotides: TGTGCCTGGAGCCGACTAGCGGCCTACAATGAGCAGTTCTTC.

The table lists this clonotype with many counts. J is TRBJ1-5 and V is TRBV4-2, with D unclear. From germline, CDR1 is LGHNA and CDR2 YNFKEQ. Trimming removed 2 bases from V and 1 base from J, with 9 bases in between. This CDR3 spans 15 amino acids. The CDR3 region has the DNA TGTGCCAGCAGCCAACACGCCACGAGCAATCAGCCCCAGCATTTT. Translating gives CASSQHATSNQPQHF.

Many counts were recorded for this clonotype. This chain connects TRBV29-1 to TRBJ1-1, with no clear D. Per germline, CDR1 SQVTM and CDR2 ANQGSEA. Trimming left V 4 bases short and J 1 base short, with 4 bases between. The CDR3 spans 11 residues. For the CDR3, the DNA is TGCAGCGTTGGGCAGAACACTGAAGCTTTCTTT. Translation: CSVGQNTEAFF.

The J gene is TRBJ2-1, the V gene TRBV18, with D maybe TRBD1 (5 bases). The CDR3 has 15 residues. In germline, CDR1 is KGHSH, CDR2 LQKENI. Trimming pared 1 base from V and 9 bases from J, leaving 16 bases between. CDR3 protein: CASSPQGRAISEQFF. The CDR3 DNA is TGTGCCAGCTCACCACAGGGGCGAGCTATCAGTGAGCAGTTCTTC.

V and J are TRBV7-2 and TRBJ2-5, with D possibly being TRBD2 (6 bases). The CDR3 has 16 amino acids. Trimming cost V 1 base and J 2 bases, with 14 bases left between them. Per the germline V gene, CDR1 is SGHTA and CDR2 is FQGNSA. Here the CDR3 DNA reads TGTGCCAGCAGCTTAGGTTCGGCGGGACCTCAAGAGACCCAGTACTTC. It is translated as CASSLGSAGPQETQYF.

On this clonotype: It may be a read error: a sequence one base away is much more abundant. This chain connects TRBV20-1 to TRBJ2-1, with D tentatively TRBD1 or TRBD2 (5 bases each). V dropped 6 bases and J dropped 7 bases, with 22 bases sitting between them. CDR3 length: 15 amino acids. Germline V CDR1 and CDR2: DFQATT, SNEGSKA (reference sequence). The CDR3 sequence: CSAPPGASERNEQFF. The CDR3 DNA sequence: TGCAGTGCGCCGCCCGGGGCTTCAGAGAGGAATGAGCAGTTCTTC.

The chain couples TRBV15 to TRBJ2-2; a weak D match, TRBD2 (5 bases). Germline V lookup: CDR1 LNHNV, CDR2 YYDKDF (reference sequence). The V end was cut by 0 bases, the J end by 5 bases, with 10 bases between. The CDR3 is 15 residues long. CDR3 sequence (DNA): TGTGCCACCAGCAGAGATCGAGGGAAAACCGGGGAGCTGTTTTTT. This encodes CATSRDRGKTGELFF.

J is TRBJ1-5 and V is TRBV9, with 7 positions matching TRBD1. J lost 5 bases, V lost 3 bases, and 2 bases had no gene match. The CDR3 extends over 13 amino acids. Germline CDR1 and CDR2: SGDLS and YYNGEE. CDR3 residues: CASSAGTDQPQHF. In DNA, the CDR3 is TGTGCCAGCAGCGCGGGGACAGATCAGCCCCAGCATTTT.

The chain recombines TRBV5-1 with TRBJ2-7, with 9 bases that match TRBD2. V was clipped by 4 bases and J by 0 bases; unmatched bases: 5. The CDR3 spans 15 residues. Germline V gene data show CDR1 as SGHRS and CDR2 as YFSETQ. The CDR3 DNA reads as TGCGCCAGCAGCGTGCTAGCGGGGAGCTCCTACGAGCAGTACTTC. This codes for CASSVLAGSSYEQYF.

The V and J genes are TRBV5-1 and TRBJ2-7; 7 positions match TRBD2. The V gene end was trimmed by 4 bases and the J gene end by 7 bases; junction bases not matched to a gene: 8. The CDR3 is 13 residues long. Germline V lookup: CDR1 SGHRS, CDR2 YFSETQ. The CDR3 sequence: CASSPGREGEQYF. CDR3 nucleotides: TGCGCCAGCAGCCCCGGAAGGGAGGGAGAGCAGTACTTC.

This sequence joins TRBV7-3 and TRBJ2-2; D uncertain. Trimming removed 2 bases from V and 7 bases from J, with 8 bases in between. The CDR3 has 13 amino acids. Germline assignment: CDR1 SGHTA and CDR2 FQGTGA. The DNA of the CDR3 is TGTGCCAGCAGCTTACAGAAGGTCGGGGAGCTGTTTTTT. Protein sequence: CASSLQKVGELFF.